This T cell receptor (beta chain) emerged from a study of CXCR3-negative and CXCR3-positive naive CD8 T cells. Points from the study as a whole: CXCR3-expressing naive cells carried TRB CDR3s more hydrophobic than those of CXCR3-negative naive cells.

All TRB cDNA libraries came from 5' RACE performed with UMI labels. From its re-call of the 5' RACE reads, TCRdb lists each CDR3 protein once, without DNA. This sample's table reports more than 80,000 distinct CDR3 sequences. About this clonotype itself: No antigen is known for it.

This CDR3 contains 13 residues. Germline V CDR1 and CDR2: SQVTM, ANQGSEA. The sequence came from a human donor in good health. Some clones in this sample may be carry-over from other donors' samples. V and J are TRBV29-1 and TRBJ2-2. Sequences were obtained from naive CXCR3+ CD8+ T cells from blood. This sample's subset: CD45RO-CCR7+CD27+CD95- naive CD8+ T cells expressing CXCR3 (TNR3+). CDR3: CSVEDNYTGELFF.